What follows is one TCR beta chain and its context. The data stem from a study of T cell clusters in autoimmune cytopenias. Each sample's input was approximately 270 ng genomic DNA, 30,000 to 45,000 genome equivalents. TRB was amplified by touch-down multiplex PCR, primer pools A and B combined. Following a re-call of the multiplex PCR reads, TCRdb has one entry per CDR3 protein and lacks DNA. This sample's clone table lists a few thousand distinct CDR3 sequences. The CDR3 has 13 residues. The V gene's germline CDR1 is KGHDR and CDR2 SFDVKD. The data also belong to a second study, concerning T cell repertoires in aging, cancer and after chemotherapy.

The chain employs TRBV24-1 and TRBJ1-1. The specimen was peripheral blood. This TCR was recovered from a human donor in good health. The CDR3 spells CATSDPNGGEAFF.